What follows are 11 T cell receptor beta chains derived from one specimen sequenced in a study of T cell changes during pregnancy in multiple sclerosis. Sequencing was performed with immunoSEQ multiplex PCR; in TCRdb, only in-frame clones are kept and a portion is missing. This repertoire shows roughly 39,000 clones, almost 95% found once; its top ten account for around 0.73%. The starting material was CD4+ T cells from peripheral blood mononuclear cells, obtained before pregnancy. Source of these receptors: a female donor with multiple sclerosis, enrolled in a pregnancy study.

The V and J genes are TRBV9 and TRBJ1-4; D unclear. The CDR3 runs to 15 residues. V gave up 2 bases and J gave up 4 bases, with 12 bases separating them. Per the germline V gene, CDR1 is SGDLS and CDR2 is YYNGEE. The DNA of the CDR3 is TGTGCCAGCAGCGTTTCGGGTTTAGGTAATGAAAAACTGTTTTTT. Its translation: CASSVSGLGNEKLFF.

The J gene is TRBJ2-7, the V gene TRBV28; 7 bases line up with TRBD2. Trimming took 7 bases from V and 3 from J; bases not matched to a gene: 6. Germline CDR1 reads MDHEN; CDR2 reads SYDVKM. The CDR3 extends over 13 amino acids. In DNA, the CDR3 is TGTGCCAGCACCTGGGGGGGAGGCTACGAGCAGTACTTC. It yields the protein CASTWGGGYEQYF.

This clone was seen more than once but under ten times. In DNA form, the CDR3 reads TGTGCCAGCAGCTTAATCGGAGATACGCAGTATTTT. Its translation: CASSLIGDTQYF. This rearrangement joins TRBV5-4 to TRBJ2-3; D unresolved. Trimming cost V 2 bases and J 5 bases, with 6 bases left between them. The V gene's germline CDR1 is SGHNT and CDR2 YYREEE (reference sequence). The CDR3 spans 12 residues.

Only a few counts were recorded for this clone. This chain connects TRBV2 to TRBJ1-2; D call uncertain. This CDR3 is built from 13 residues. V was pared by 5 bases and J by 0 bases, with 7 bases between. Per germline, CDR1 SNHLY and CDR2 FYNNEI. CDR3 sequence reads: CASSLKSNYGYTF. The DNA for the CDR3 is TGTGCCAGCAGTCTAAAATCTAACTATGGCTACACCTTC.

This chain links TRBV5-1 with TRBJ2-1; tentative D call: TRBD2 (6 bases). Trimming stripped 1 base from V and 0 bases from J, with 14 bases between. The CDR3 covers 17 residues. CDR1 SGHRS and CDR2 YFSETQ come from the germline V gene. The CDR3 DNA reads TGCGCCAGCAGCTTGTCCGGGAGTGGGAGCTCCTACAATGAGCAGTTCTTC. It encodes CASSLSGSGSSYNEQFF.

The chain links TRBV5-6 to TRBJ2-7; possible D gene TRBD2, 6 bases. Trimming shortened V by 4 bases and J by 7 bases, and 21 bases separated the two germline ends. Germline CDR1 is SGHDT and CDR2 is YYEEEE. There are 15 residues in the CDR3. CDR3 DNA: TGTGCCAGCAGCCCCCCGCGGGGAATTCCTTGGGAGCAGTACTTC. This sequence encodes CASSPPRGIPWEQYF.

This sequence joins TRBV11-2 and TRBJ2-1; TRBD2 aligns across 11 bases. Germline values: CDR1 SGHAT, CDR2 FQNNGV. Trimming removed 5 bases from V and 6 bases from J; junction bases left unmatched: 9. The CDR3 runs to 16 residues. Here the CDR3 reads CASSPISSGRRNEQFF. In DNA, the CDR3 is TGTGCCAGCAGCCCAATATCTAGCGGGAGGCGCAATGAGCAGTTCTTC. The whole variable domain, filled in from reference TRBV11-2 and TRBJ2-1, reads EAGVAQSPRYKIIEKRQSVAFWCNPISGHATLYWYQQILGQGPKLLIQFQNNGVVDDSQLPKDRFSAERLKGVDSTLKIQPAKLEDSAVYLCASSPISSGRRNEQFFGPGTRLTVL.

This rearrangement joins TRBV5-1 to TRBJ2-7; 8 nucleotides agree with TRBD2. The CDR3 covers 14 residues. V trimming: 1 base; J trimming: 2 bases; junction bases outside the gene matches: 2. The germline V gene encodes CDR1 SGHRS and CDR2 YFSETQ. The CDR3 sequence is CASSLMGLAYEQYF. CDR3 in DNA: TGCGCCAGCAGCTTGATGGGACTAGCCTACGAGCAGTACTTC.

This chain uses TRBV6-1 with TRBJ1-1; possible D gene TRBD1, 6 bases. Germline V gives CDR1 MNHNS, CDR2 SASEGT. V was pared by 7 bases and J by 1 base, with 10 bases between. The CDR3 has 13 amino acids. DNA for the CDR3: TGTGCCAGCACCTGGACAGAGAACACTGAAGCTTTCTTT. Protein product: CASTWTENTEAFF.

The chain couples TRBV15 to TRBJ2-2, with a possible D match to TRBD2 (5 bases). Deletions cut 3 bases from V and 7 bases from J, with 9 bases between. The CDR3 consists of 13 residues. CDR1 LNHNV and CDR2 YYDKDF come from the germline V gene (reference sequence). CDR3 nucleotide sequence: TGTGCCACCAGCAGGGACTTTTACGGGGAGCTGTTTTTT. The encoded protein is CATSRDFYGELFF.

The chain uses TRBV30 and TRBJ2-5; TRBD1 agrees at 7 bases. V gave up 0 bases and J gave up 3 bases; unmatched junction bases: 10. Looked up from germline, CDR1 is GTSNPN and CDR2 is SVGIG (reference sequence). The CDR3 is 16 amino acids. In DNA form, the CDR3 reads TGTGCCTGGAGTGTACTAGGGGGACAGAGGAAAGAGACCCAGTACTTC. Encoded protein: CAWSVLGGQRKETQYF.